The clone carrying this TCR beta chain has only a few counts. The sample is drawn from a study of T-cell memory formation after mild COVID-19. TCRdb recomputed calls from the 5' RACE reads with MiXCR, one row per CDR3 protein. The data hold roughly 260,000 distinct CDR3 sequences, with roughly 15% observed a single time. CDR3 length equals 13 residues. Germline V gene sequence: CDR1 SGHTA, CDR2 FQGNSA. V gave up 4 bases and J gave up 14 bases, with 19 bases separating them. The chain carries TRBV7-2 and TRBJ2-3; weak D call: TRBD2 (6 bases). The sequenced material came from PBMCs or a T cell subset sorted from them (not recorded which). The TCR sequence derives from a man aged 18 to 29 who had mild COVID-19 (a few samples of this study predate the infection). Cell type and time point are not known. The CDR3 region has the DNA TGTGCCAGCAGCTCGGGGGTTAACCTTGGGGCGTATTTT. Protein: CASSSGVNLGAYF.